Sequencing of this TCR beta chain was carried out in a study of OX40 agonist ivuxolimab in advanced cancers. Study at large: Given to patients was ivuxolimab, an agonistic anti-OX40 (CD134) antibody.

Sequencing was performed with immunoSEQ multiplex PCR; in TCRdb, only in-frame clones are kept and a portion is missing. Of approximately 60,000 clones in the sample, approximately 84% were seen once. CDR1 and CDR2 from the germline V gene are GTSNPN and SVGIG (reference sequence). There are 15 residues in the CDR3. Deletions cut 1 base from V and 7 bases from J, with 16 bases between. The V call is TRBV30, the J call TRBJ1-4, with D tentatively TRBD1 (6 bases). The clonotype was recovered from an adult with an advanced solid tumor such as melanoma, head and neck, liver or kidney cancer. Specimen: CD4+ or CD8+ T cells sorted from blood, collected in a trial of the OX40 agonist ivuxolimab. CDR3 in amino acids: CAWSGDRGTAEKLFF. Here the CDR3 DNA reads TGTGCCTGGAGTGGTGATAGGGGGACTGCTGAAAAACTGTTTTTT. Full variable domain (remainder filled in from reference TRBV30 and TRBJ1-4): SQTIHQWPATLVQPVGSPLSLECTVEGTSNPNLYWYRQAAGRGLQLLFYSVGIGQISSEVPQNLSASRPQDRQFILSSKKLLLSDSGFYLCAWSGDRGTAEKLFFGSGTQLSVL.